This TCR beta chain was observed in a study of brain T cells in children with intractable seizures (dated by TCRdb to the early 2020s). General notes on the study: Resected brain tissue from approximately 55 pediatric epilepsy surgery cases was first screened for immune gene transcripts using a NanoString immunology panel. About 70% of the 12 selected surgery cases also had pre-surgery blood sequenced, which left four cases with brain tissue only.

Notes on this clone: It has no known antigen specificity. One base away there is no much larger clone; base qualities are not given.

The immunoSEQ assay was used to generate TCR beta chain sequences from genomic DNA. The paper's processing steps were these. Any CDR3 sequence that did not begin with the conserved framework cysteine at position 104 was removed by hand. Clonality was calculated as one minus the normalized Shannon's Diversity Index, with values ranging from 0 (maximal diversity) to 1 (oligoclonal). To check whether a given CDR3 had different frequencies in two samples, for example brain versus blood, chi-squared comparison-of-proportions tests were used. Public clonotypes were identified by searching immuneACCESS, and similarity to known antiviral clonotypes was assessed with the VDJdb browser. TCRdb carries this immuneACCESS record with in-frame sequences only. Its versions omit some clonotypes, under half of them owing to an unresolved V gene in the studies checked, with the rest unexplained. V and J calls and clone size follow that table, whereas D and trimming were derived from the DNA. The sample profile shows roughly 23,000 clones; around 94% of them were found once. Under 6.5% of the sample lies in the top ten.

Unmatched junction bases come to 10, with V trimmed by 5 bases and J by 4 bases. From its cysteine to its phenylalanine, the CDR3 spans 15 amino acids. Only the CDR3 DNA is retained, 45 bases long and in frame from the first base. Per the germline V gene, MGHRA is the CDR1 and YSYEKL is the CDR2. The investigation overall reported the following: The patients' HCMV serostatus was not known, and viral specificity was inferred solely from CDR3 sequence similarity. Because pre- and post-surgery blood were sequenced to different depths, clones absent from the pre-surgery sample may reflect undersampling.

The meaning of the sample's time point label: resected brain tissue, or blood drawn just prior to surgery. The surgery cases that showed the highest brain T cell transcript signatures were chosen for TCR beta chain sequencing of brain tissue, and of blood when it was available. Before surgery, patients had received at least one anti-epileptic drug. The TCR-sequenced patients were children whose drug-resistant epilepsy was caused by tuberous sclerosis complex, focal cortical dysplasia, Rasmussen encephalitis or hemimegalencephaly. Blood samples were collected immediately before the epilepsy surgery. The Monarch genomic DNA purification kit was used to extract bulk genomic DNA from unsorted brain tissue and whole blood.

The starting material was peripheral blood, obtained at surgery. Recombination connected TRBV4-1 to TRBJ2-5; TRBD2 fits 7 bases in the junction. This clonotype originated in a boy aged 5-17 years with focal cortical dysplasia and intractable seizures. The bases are TGCGCCAGCAGCTACTCACTCGGGGAGGGAGAGACCCAGTACTTC. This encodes CASSYSLGEGETQYF.